The rows below give T cell receptor beta chains drawn from one sample of a study of CD8 T cells in ankylosing spondylitis. MiXCR, run by TCRdb on the 5' RACE reads, gives a single entry per CDR3 protein. In the table there are about 100,000 distinct CDR3 sequences, around 9.4% of which are singletons. The source material was blood, either unsorted or a sorted T cell fraction (not recorded which). The source is a male donor with ankylosing spondylitis or in good health (not recorded which). Each CDR3 is given with its conserved first and last residue. A D gene is named only where the DNA matches it firmly. Not all rows give a size; the values are once, few, many and, for expanded clones, a class.

-,TRBJ1-4,-,TRBV7-9,CASSWRLVSATKKLFF,TGTGCCAGCAGCTGGCGACTCGTCAGTGCAACTAAAAAACTGTTTTTT
TRBD1,TRBJ1-2,-,TRBV11-2,CASSQGQGRAGYTF,TGTGCCAGCAGCCAAGGACAGGGCCGCGCTGGCTACACCTTC
-,TRBJ2-7,many,TRBV25-1,CASSESLGAYEQYF,TGTGCCAGCAGTGAATCCCTGGGGGCCTACGAGCAGTACTTC
-,TRBJ2-2,-,TRBV10-3,CAISPPINTGELFF,TGTGCCATCAGTCCACCTATAAACACCGGGGAGCTGTTTTTT
-,TRBJ1-4,many,TRBV3-1,CASSQGRLFSEKLFF,TGTGCCAGCAGCCAAGGGCGGTTGTTTAGTGAAAAACTGTTTTTT
TRBD2,TRBJ2-5,few,TRBV9,CASSVGLAEETQYF,TGTGCCAGCAGCGTCGGACTAGCGGAAGAGACCCAGTACTTC
-,TRBJ2-5,many,TRBV20-1,CSARRQGNRETQYF,TGCAGTGCTAGAAGGCAGGGGAATCGGGAGACCCAGTACTTC
TRBD2,TRBJ2-1,few,TRBV7-2,CASSWGGGGNEQFF,TGTGCCAGCAGCTGGGGCGGGGGGGGCAATGAGCAGTTCTTC
TRBD2,TRBJ2-2,many,TRBV12-3/TRBV12-4,CASNGGGVAGELFF,TGTGCCAGCAACGGCGGGGGGGTTGCCGGGGAGCTGTTTTTT
-,TRBJ2-5,-,TRBV29-1,CSGAGPETQYF,TGCAGCGGCGCAGGGCCGGAGACCCAGTACTTC
-,TRBJ2-7,many,TRBV7-8,CASSPLRRDPSRGGEQYF,TGTGCCAGCAGCCCCCTACGCCGGGATCCCTCGAGGGGGGGCGAGCAGTACTTC
-,TRBJ2-7,many,TRBV12-3/TRBV12-4,CASSPTSYYEQYF,TGTGCCAGCAGCCCTACAAGTTACTACGAGCAGTACTTC
-,TRBJ2-5,many,TRBV6-6,CASGPFQGETQYF,TGTGCCAGCGGACCTTTCCAGGGGGAGACCCAGTACTTC
-,TRBJ1-4,-,TRBV4-2,CASSQDLSSGASINEKLFF,TGTGCCAGCAGCCAAGATTTATCCTCCGGGGCCTCCATTAATGAAAAACTGTTTTTT
TRBD2,TRBJ2-7,-,TRBV7-6,CASSPNPALAGDEQYF,TGTGCCAGCAGCCCCAACCCTGCGCTAGCGGGCGACGAGCAGTACTTC
-,TRBJ2-2,many,TRBV24-1,CATRGGGATGELFF,TGTGCCACCAGGGGAGGAGGGGCCACCGGGGAGCTGTTTTTT
TRBD2,TRBJ2-3,many,TRBV12-3/TRBV12-4,CASSRLAGDVLDTQYF,TGTGCCAGCAGCCGGTTGGCGGGGGACGTTCTGGATACGCAGTATTTT
-,TRBJ1-4,many,TRBV9,CASSVGDIATNEKLFF,TGTGCCAGCAGCGTAGGGGACATAGCAACTAATGAAAAACTGTTTTTT
-,TRBJ1-1,many,TRBV5-1,CASSRQGTNTEAFF,TGCGCCAGCAGCCGGCAGGGGACGAACACTGAAGCTTTCTTT
TRBD2,TRBJ2-1,medium-sized,TRBV7-6,CASSPGGEQFF,TGTGCCAGCAGCCCGGGAGGTGAGCAGTTCTTC
-,TRBJ2-4,many,TRBV12-3/TRBV12-4,CASSLGGSKNIQYF,TGTGCCAGCAGTTTAGGGGGTAGCAAAAACATTCAGTACTTC
-,TRBJ2-1,many,TRBV24-1,CATSDLTGPNEQFF,TGTGCCACCAGTGACCTAACGGGGCCCAATGAGCAGTTCTTC
-,TRBJ1-6,many,TRBV20-1,CSARGASNSPLHF,TGCAGTGCTAGAGGGGCCAGTAATTCACCCCTCCACTTT
-,TRBJ2-7,many,TRBV27,CASSLSASPSYEQYF,TGTGCCAGCAGTTTATCGGCTAGCCCAAGCTACGAGCAGTACTTC
TRBD2,TRBJ2-1,-,TRBV19,CASSIDRGLADYNEQFF,TGTGCCAGTAGTATAGATAGAGGCCTAGCGGACTACAATGAGCAGTTCTTC
-,TRBJ2-1,few,TRBV5-1,CASSLKVGEQFF,TGCGCCAGCAGCTTGAAGGTTGGCGAGCAGTTCTTC
-,TRBJ2-3,medium-sized,TRBV10-3,CAISVGQDTDTQYF,TGTGCCATCAGTGTTGGGCAGGACACAGATACGCAGTATTTT
-,TRBJ2-7,-,TRBV5-5,CASSLNVGNYEQYF,TGTGCCAGCAGCTTGAACGTGGGGAACTACGAGCAGTACTTC
TRBD2,TRBJ2-1,many,TRBV20-1,CSARGPAGADNEQFF,TGCAGTGCTAGAGGGCCAGCGGGGGCCGACAATGAGCAGTTCTTC
-,TRBJ1-1,many,TRBV18,CASSPMTGGSQNTEAFF,TGTGCCAGCTCACCAATGACAGGAGGAAGCCAGAACACTGAAGCTTTCTTT
-,TRBJ2-2,many,TRBV7-3,CASSLGNPGTPAGELFF,TGTGCCAGCAGCTTAGGAAATCCGGGGACCCCAGCCGGGGAGCTGTTTTTT
-,TRBJ1-4,few,TRBV28,CASSFRGWEGEKLFF,TGTGCCAGCAGTTTTCGGGGTTGGGAGGGGGAAAAACTGTTTTTT
-,TRBJ2-7,many,TRBV15,CATSRDRTRVGYEQYF,TGTGCCACCAGCAGAGATCGGACCAGGGTGGGGTACGAGCAGTACTTC